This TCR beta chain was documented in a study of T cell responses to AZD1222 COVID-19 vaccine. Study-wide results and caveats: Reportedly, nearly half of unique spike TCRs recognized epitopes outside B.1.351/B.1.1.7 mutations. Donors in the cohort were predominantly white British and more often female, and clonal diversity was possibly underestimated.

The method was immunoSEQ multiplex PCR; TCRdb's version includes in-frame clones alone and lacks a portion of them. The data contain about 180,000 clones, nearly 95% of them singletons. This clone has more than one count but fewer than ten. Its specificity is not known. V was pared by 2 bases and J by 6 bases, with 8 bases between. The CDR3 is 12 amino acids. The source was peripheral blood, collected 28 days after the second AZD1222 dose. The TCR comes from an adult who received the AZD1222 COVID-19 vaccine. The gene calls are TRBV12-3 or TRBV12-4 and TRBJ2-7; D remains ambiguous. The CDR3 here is CASSLWLGEQYF. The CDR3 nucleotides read TGTGCCAGCAGTTTATGGCTCGGCGAGCAGTACTTC.